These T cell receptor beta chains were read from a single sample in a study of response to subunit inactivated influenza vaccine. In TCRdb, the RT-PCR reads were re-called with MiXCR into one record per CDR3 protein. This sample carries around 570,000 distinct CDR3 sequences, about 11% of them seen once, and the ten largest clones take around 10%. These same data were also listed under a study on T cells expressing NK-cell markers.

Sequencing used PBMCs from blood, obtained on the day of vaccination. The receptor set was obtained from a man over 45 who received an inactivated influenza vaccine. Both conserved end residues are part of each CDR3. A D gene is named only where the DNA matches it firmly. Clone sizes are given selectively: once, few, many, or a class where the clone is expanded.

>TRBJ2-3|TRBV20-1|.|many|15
CSARGGYTSTDTQYF
TGCAGTGCTAGAGGGGGGTATACTAGCACAGATACGCAGTATTTT
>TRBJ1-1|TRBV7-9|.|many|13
CASSLSGTAEAFF
TGTGCCAGCAGCTTAAGCGGAACGGCTGAAGCTTTCTTT
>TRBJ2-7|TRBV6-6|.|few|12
CASSHESYEQYF
TGTGCCAGCAGTCACGAATCCTACGAGCAGTACTTC
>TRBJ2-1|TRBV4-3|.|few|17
CASSHPLPSVSYNEQFF
TGCGCCAGCAGCCACCCCCTCCCTAGCGTCTCCTACAATGAGCAGTTCTTC
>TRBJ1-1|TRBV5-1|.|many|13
CASFTSAGAEAFF
TGCGCCAGCTTCACGTCGGCGGGGGCTGAAGCTTTCTTT
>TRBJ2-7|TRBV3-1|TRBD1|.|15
CASSQAGTATYEQYF
TGTGCCAGCAGTCAAGCCGGGACAGCAACTTACGAGCAGTACTTC
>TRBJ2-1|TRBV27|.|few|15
CASSHMGDAYNEQFF
TGTGCCAGCAGTCATATGGGGGACGCCTACAATGAGCAGTTCTTC
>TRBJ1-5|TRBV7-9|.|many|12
CASSRDGQPQHF
TGTGCCAGCAGCCGGGACGGTCAGCCCCAGCATTTT
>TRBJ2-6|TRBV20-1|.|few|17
CSASPGVAGSGANVLTF
TGCAGTGCTAGCCCGGGGGTCGCCGGCTCTGGGGCCAACGTCCTGACTTTC
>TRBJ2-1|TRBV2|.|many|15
CASTTTGSSYNEQFF
TGTGCCAGCACCACGACTGGGAGCTCCTACAATGAGCAGTTCTTC
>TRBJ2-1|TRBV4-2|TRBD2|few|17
CASSQEGLAPLYNEQFF
TGTGCCAGCAGCCAAGAGGGACTAGCGCCTCTATACAATGAGCAGTTCTTC
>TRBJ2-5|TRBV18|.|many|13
CASSRGKQETQYF
TGTGCCAGCTCAAGAGGGAAACAAGAGACCCAGTACTTC
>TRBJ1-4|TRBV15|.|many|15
CATSRDGAENEKLFF
TGTGCCACCAGCAGAGATGGGGCCGAGAATGAAAAACTGTTTTTT
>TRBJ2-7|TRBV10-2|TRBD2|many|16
CASTEGTSGSYHEQYF
TGCGCCAGCACCGAGGGGACTAGCGGGAGCTACCACGAGCAGTACTTC
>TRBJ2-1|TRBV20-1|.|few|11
CSASTNNEQFF
TGCAGTGCTAGTACGAACAATGAGCAGTTCTTC
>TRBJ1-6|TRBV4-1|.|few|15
CASSQGGGYNSPLHF
TGCGCCAGCAGCCAAGGGGGAGGCTATAATTCACCCCTCCACTTT
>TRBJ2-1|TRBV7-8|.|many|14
CASSLPDPHNEQFF
TGTGCCAGCAGCTTACCCGACCCCCACAATGAGCAGTTCTTC
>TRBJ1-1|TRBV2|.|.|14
CASRKTDINTEAFF
TGTGCCAGCAGGAAGACAGACATTAACACTGAAGCTTTCTTT
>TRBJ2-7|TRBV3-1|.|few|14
CASSPRDARDEQYF
TGTGCCAGCAGCCCCCGGGACGCCCGGGACGAGCAGTACTTC
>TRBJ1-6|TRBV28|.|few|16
CARPKGSGTSCSPLHF
TGTGCCAGACCTAAGGGGTCGGGCACCTCTTGCTCACCCCTCCACTTT
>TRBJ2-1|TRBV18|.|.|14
CASSRGERYKEQFF
TGTGCCAGCTCAAGGGGTGAGAGATACAAGGAGCAGTTCTTC
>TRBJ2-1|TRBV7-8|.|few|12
CASSSWGGGLFF
TGTGCCAGCAGCTCCTGGGGAGGGGGCCTGTTCTTC
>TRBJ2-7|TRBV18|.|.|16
CASSPSLVPDSTEQYF
TGTGCCAGCTCACCATCACTAGTCCCTGATAGTACCGAGCAGTACTTC
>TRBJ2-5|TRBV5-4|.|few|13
CASSDQTEETQYF
TGTGCCAGCAGCGACCAGACAGAAGAGACCCAGTACTTC
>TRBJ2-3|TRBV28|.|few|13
CASNKGDTDTQYF
TGTGCCAGCAATAAGGGAGACACAGATACGCAGTATTTT
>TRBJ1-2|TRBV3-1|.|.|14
CASSPQSLNYGYTF
TGTGCCAGCAGCCCACAAAGTTTGAACTATGGCTACACCTTC
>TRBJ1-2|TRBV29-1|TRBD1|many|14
CSVEPGQAFYGYTF
TGCAGCGTGGAGCCGGGACAGGCGTTTTATGGCTACACCTTC
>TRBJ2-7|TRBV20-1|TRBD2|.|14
CSASLAGPIDEQYF
TGCAGTGCCAGTCTAGCGGGACCTATAGACGAGCAGTACTTC
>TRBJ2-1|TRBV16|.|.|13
CASSQYVTNEQFF
TGTGCCAGCAGCCAATATGTGACCAATGAGCAGTTCTTC
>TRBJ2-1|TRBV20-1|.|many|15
CSAPTWGLPYNEQFF
TGCAGTGCCCCTACCTGGGGACTGCCATACAATGAGCAGTTCTTC
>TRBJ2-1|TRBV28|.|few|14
CASSPLGLLNEQFF
TGTGCCAGCAGCCCTTTGGGGTTGCTCAATGAGCAGTTCTTC
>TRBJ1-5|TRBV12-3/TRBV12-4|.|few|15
CASSLGSDSNQPQHF
TGTGCCAGCAGTTTGGGATCAGATAGCAATCAGCCCCAGCATTTT
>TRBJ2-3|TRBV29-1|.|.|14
CSLRRQVVTDTQYF
TGCAGCCTTCGAAGGCAGGTGGTTACAGATACGCAGTATTTT
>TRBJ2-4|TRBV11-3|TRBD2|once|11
CAGGEQGPGYF
TGTGCCGGGGGGGAACAAGGCCCGGGGTACTTC
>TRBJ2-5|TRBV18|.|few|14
CASSRQGGRETQYF
TGTGCCAGCTCGCGTCAGGGTGGACGAGAGACCCAGTACTTC
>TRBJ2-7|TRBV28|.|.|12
CASSLPMARQYF
TGTGCCAGCAGTTTACCGATGGCCCGGCAGTACTTC
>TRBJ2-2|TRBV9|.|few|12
CASSVVSGELFF
TGTGCCAGCAGCGTAGTTTCCGGGGAGCTGTTTTTT
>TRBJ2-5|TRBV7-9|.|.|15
CASSSYRNSQDTQYF
TGTGCCAGCAGCTCATACAGGAATTCCCAAGACACCCAGTACTTC
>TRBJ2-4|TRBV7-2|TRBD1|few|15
CASSLVWTGMNIQYF
TGTGCCAGCAGCTTAGTATGGACAGGGATGAACATTCAGTACTTC
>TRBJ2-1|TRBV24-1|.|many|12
CATRDTLGEQFF
TGTGCCACCAGGGACACCCTCGGTGAGCAGTTCTTC
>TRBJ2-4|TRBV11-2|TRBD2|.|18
CASSPGTSGGLAKNIQYF
TGTGCCAGCAGCCCCGGGACTAGCGGGGGCCTAGCCAAAAACATTCAGTACTTC
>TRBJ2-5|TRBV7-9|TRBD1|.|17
CASSLDSGTGAKETQYF
TGTGCCAGCAGCTTAGACTCTGGGACAGGGGCGAAGGAGACCCAGTACTTC
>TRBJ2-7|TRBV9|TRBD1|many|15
CASSVSPGGSYEQYF
TGTGCCAGCAGCGTATCCCCAGGGGGCTCCTACGAGCAGTACTTC
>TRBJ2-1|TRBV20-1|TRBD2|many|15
CSAKPGGSFWNEQFF
TGCAGTGCTAAACCGGGCGGGAGTTTTTGGAATGAGCAGTTCTTC
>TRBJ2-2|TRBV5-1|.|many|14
CASSFSAVTGELFF
TGCGCCAGCAGCTTTAGTGCGGTTACCGGGGAGCTGTTTTTT
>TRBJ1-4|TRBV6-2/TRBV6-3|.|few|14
CASSYSNHRGKLFF
TGTGCCAGCAGTTACTCGAACCACCGGGGGAAACTGTTTTTT
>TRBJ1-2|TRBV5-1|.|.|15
CASSISGSGSYGYTF
TGCGCCAGCAGCATATCAGGGTCCGGTTCCTATGGCTACACCTTC
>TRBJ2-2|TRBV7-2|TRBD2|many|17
CASSYRARTSRNGELFF
TGTGCCAGCAGCTACCGAGCGAGGACTAGCAGGAACGGGGAGCTGTTTTTT
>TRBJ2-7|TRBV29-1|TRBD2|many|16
CSVESRARAGSYEQYF
TGCAGCGTTGAGTCCAGGGCGCGAGCGGGGTCCTACGAGCAGTACTTC
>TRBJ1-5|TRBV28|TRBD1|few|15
CASSLPQGANQPQHF
TGTGCCAGCAGTTTACCACAGGGGGCCAATCAGCCCCAGCATTTT
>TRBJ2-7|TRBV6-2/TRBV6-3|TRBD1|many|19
CARRRRGQGARREAYEQYF
TGTGCCAGACGTCGCCGAGGACAGGGGGCGCGTAGAGAGGCCTACGAGCAGTACTTC
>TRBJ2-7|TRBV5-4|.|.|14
CASRTGFFPYEQYF
TGTGCCAGCAGAACAGGGTTTTTTCCCTACGAGCAGTACTTC
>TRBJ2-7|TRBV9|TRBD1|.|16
CASSPRDRAYGYEQYF
TGTGCCAGCAGCCCACGGGACAGGGCGTACGGGTACGAGCAGTACTTC
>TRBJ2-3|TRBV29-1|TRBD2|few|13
CSVDGRATDTQYF
TGCAGCGTTGACGGGAGGGCCACAGATACGCAGTATTTT
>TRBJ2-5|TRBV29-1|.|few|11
CSVVREETQYF
TGCAGCGTTGTCAGGGAGGAGACCCAGTACTTC